This TCR beta chain appears in the sequencing data of a study of CD8+ T cells in alopecia areata. Study-wide results and caveats: The study found TCR sharing across patients less clear than in mice, possibly for HLA reasons. Elevated clonality characterized lesional scalp relative to normal scalp, particularly in alopecia totalis/universalis.

In each case, RNA was isolated and then reverse transcribed into cDNA as the sequencing template. Clones were sequenced by immunoSEQ multiplex PCR, and TCRdb holds only the in-frame ones, with some missing. The sample comprises approximately 300,000 clones, 58% of which are singletons, and under 2% rests with the top ten. Described treatment: oral pan-JAK inhibitor, 5-10 mg twice daily. Comments on this clone: Antigen unknown.

Looked up from germline, CDR1 is SGHRS and CDR2 is YFSETQ. The CDR3 runs to 14 residues. V gave up 4 bases and J gave up 1 base, with 11 bases separating them. The sequenced sample was CD4+ T cells sorted from blood, obtained at week 24, from a patient treated with tofacitinib. The V gene is TRBV5-1, the J gene TRBJ1-1; D call uncertain. This clonotype was obtained from a human donor with alopecia areata. This CDR3 reads CASSGKGRNTEAFF. In DNA form, the CDR3 reads TGCGCCAGCAGCGGAAAAGGACGGAACACTGAAGCTTTCTTT.